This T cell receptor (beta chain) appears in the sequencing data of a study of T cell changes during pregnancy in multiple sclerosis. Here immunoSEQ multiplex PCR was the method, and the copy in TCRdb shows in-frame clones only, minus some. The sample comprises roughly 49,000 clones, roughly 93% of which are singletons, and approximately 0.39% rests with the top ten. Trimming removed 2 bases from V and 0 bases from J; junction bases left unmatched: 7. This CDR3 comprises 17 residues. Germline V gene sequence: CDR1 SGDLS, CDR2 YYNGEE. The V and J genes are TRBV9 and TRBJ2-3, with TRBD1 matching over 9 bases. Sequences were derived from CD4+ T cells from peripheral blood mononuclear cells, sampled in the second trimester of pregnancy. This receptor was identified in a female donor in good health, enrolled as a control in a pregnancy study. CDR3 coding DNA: TGTGCCAGCAGCGTCGCCCCTGGACAGGGGAGCACAGATACGCAGTATTTT. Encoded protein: CASSVAPGQGSTDTQYF.